The clone carrying this T cell receptor (beta chain) turned up a few times. Its antigen is currently unknown. The sample originates from a study of CD8 T cells in ankylosing spondylitis. General observations from the study: Blood from ankylosing spondylitis patients appeared to carry a characteristic roughly 8-variant TCR beta motif.

Making the TCR beta libraries involved quantitative 5'-RACE with molecular barcodes. TCRdb re-called the 5' RACE reads with MiXCR, one entry per CDR3 protein. The table records 150,000 or so distinct CDR3 sequences, around a tenth of them present only once. The CDR3 has 16 amino acids. Germline assignment: CDR1 LNHNV and CDR2 YYDKDF (reference sequence). V was pared by 4 bases and J by 4 bases, with 6 bases of the junction left unmatched. The sequencing sample was made of blood, either unsorted or a sorted T cell fraction (not recorded which). This clonotype originated in a female donor with ankylosing spondylitis or in good health (not recorded which). This chain connects TRBV15 to TRBJ1-4, with TRBD1 matching 10 bases. CDR3 nucleotides: TGTGCCACCAGCAAGGACAGGGGGTTTAGTAATGAAAAACTGTTTTTT. This encodes CATSKDRGFSNEKLFF.